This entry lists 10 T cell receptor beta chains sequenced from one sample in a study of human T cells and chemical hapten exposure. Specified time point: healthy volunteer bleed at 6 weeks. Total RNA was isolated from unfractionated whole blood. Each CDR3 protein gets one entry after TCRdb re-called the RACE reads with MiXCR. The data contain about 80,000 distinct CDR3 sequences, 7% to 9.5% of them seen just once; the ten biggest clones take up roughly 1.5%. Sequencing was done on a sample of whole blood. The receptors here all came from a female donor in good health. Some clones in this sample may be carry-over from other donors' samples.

The CDR3 protein is CASSGTNPGPGTDTQYF. Written as DNA, the CDR3 is TGTGCCAGCAGTGGAACTAACCCAGGGCCAGGCACAGATACGCAGTATTTT. The J gene is TRBJ2-3, the V gene TRBV27, with a weak D call TRBD1 (5 bases). The germline CDR1 and CDR2 sequences are MNHEY and SMNVEV (reference sequence). V lost 5 bases and J 1 base, leaving 19 bases between the germline ends. This CDR3 spans 17 amino acids.

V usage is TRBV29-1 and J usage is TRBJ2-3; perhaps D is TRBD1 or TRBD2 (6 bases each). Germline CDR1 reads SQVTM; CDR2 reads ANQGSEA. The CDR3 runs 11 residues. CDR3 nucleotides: TGCGGACAGCGGGTTACAGATACGCAGTATTTT. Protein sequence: CGQRVTDTQYF.

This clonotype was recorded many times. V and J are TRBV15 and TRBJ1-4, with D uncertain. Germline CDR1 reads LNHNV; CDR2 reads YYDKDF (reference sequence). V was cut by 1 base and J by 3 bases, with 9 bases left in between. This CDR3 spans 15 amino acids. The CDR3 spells CATSRVPTPNEKLFF. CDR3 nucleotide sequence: TGTGCCACCAGCAGAGTTCCGACCCCTAATGAAAAACTGTTTTTT.

The CDR3 here is CASSYPEIRVGGQPQHF. The CDR3 DNA follows: TGTGCCAGCAGTTACCCCGAGATAAGAGTAGGGGGCCAGCCCCAGCATTTT. The chain has TRBV6-6 and TRBJ1-5, with 7 positions matching TRBD1. Trimming cost V 2 bases and J 7 bases; bases outside gene matches: 14. Germline V gene lookup returns CDR1 MNHNY and CDR2 SVGAGI (reference sequence). The CDR3 extends over 17 amino acids.

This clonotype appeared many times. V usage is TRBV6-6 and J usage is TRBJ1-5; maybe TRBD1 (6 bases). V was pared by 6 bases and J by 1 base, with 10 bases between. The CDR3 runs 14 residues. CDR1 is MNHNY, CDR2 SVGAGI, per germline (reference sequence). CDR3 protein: CASSFTGSNQPQHF. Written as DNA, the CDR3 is TGTGCCAGCAGCTTTACAGGGAGCAATCAGCCCCAGCATTTT.

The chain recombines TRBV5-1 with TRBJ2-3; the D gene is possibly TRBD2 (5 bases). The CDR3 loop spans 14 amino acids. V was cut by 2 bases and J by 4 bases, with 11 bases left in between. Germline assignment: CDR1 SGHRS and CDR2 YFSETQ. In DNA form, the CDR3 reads TGCGCCAGCAGCTTAGAGCGGAGTTCAGATACGCAGTATTTT. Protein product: CASSLERSSDTQYF.

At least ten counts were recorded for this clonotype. CDR3 coding DNA: TGTGCCAGCAGCGATGTCGGCGGTAACTATGGCTACACCTTC. Translated: CASSDVGGNYGYTF. V usage is TRBV7-9 and J usage is TRBJ1-2, with D hard to call. Trimming removed 5 bases at V and 1 base at J, with 11 bases between. This CDR3 contains 14 residues. Germline V lookup: CDR1 SEHNR, CDR2 FQNEAQ (reference sequence). Together with reference TRBV7-9 and TRBJ1-2, the CDR3 gives the full variable domain: DTGVSQNPRHKITKRGQNVTFRCDPISEHNRLYWYRQTLGQGPEFLTYFQNEAQLEKSRLLSDRFSAERPKGSFSTLEIQRTEQGDSAMYLCASSDVGGNYGYTFGSGTRLTVV.

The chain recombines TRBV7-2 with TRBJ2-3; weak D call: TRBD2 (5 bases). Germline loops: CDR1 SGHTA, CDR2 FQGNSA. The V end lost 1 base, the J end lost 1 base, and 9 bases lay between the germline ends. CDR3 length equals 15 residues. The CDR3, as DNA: TGTGCCAGCAGCTTAGGAGGGTCGGGCACAGATACGCAGTATTTT. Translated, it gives CASSLGGSGTDTQYF.

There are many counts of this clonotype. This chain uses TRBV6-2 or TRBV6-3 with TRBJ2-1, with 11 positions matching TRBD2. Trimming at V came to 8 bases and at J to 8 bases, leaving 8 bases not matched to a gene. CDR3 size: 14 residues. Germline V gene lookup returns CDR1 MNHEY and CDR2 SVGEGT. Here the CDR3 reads CASSLAGGHYEQFF. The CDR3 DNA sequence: TGTGCCAGCTCTCTAGCGGGGGGCCACTATGAGCAGTTCTTC.

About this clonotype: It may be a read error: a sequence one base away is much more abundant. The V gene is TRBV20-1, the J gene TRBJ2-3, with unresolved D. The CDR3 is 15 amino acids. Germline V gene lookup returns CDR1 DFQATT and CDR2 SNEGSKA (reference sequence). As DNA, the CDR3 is TGCGGTGCTAGTCTGCTGGATACTAGCACAGATACGCAGTATTTT. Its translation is CGASLLDTSTDTQYF.